This TCR beta chain was retrieved from a study of OX40 agonist ivuxolimab in advanced cancers. Study outcomes and limitations: Expanded clones were, on average, more numerous among CD8+ T cells than CD4+. Dose levels from 0.1 to 3.0 mg/kg saw CD4+ and CD8+ blood T cells expand clonally by week 6. Certain nonresponding patients likewise had low normalized T-cell clonal expansion.

Worth noting for this clone: Its antigen is unidentified.

Produced via immunoSEQ multiplex PCR; TCRdb's table is partial and in-frame only. This sample yields about 44,000 clones, of which about 80% are seen a single time; 10% belongs to the top ten. The germline V gene has CDR1 SGDLS and CDR2 YYNGEE. The CDR3 has 16 amino acids. Unmatched junction bases numbered 6, after V lost 6 bases and J lost 0 bases. This receptor was obtained from an adult with an advanced solid tumor such as melanoma, head and neck, liver or kidney cancer. The J gene is TRBJ2-1, the V gene TRBV9, with 10 bases identical to TRBD2. Sequenced material: CD4+ or CD8+ T cells sorted from blood, taken in a trial of the OX40 agonist ivuxolimab. CDR3 in DNA: TGTGCCAGCACTCTAGCGGGAGAGGGCTCCTACAATGAGCAGTTCTTC. This encodes CASTLAGEGSYNEQFF.